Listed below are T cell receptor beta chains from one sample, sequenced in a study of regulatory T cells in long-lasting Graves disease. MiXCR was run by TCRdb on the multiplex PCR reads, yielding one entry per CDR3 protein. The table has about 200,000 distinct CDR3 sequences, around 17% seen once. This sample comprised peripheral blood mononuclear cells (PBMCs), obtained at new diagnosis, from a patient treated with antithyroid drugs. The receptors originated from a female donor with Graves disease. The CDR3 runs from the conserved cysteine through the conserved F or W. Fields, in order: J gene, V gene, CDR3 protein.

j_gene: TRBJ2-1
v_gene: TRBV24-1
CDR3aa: CATSDPKTSGSLDEQFF

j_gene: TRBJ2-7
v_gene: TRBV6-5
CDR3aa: CASSLTRGYEQYF

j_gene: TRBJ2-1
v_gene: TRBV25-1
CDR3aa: CASRDSGRGYNEQFF

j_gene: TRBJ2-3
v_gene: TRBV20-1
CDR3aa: CSASSSSGRTQNTQYF

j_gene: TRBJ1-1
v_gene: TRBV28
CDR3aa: CASSRRQGWGMNTEAFF

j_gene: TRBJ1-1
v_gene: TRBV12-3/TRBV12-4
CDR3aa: CASKDPLMNTEAFF

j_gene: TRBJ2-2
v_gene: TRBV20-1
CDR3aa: CSARDRLAGGEARSDTGELSF

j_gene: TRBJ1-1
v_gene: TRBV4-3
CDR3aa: CASSQGRSEAFF

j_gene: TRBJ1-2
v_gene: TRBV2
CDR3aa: CATQGATADYGYTF

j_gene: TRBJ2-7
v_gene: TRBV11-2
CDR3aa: CASSLDLRQYF

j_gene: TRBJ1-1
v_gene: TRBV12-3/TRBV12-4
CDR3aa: CASSPLRRTNTEAFF

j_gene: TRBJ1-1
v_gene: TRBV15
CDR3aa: CATSKGGAGNTEAFF

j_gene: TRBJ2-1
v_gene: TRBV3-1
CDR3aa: CASSQSGVGVNEQFF

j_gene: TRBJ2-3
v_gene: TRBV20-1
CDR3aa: CSARELALDTQYF

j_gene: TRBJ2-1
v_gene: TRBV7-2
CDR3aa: CASSPTGGRNNEQFF

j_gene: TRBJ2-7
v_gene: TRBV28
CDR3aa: CASSLFMGGVHEQYF

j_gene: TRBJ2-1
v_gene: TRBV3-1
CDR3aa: CASSLGSVAAFNEQFF

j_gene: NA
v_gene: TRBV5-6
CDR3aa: CASSHGTGYQAFF

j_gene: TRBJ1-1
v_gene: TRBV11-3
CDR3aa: CASSPSAYRGTEAFF

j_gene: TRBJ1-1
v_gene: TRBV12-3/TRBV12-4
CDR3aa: CASSLPPAKSGRNTEAFF

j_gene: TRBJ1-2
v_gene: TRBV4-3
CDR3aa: CASSPGTGGLDGYTF

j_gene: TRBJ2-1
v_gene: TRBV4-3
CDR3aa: CASSQGWGGWNEQFF

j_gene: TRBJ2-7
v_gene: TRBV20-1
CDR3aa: CSAKDGGPYEQYF

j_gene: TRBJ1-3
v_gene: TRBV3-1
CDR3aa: CASSQTIDTIYF

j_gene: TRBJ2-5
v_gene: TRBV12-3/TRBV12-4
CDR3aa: CASSRPSGQETQYF

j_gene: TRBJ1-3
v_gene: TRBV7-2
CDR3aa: CASSFGTGGRILGNTIYF

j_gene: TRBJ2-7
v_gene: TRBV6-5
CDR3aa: CASSYSTGLEQYF

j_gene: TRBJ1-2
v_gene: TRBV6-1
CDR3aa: CASRDSFGYTF

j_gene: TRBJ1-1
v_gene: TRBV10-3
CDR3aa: CAISADRVEAFF